Presented here are 23 T cell receptor beta chains from one specimen sequenced in a study of T cell changes during pregnancy in multiple sclerosis. Sequenced by immunoSEQ multiplex PCR; TCRdb stores in-frame clones only, minus some. Among 95,000 to 100,000 clones listed, more than 85% were seen once. The specimen comprised peripheral blood, sampled in the second trimester of pregnancy. The receptors shown here come from a female donor with multiple sclerosis, enrolled in a pregnancy study.

This sequence joins TRBV7-6 and TRBJ2-2; TRBD2 agrees at 7 bases. The CDR3 is made up of 13 amino acids. J lost 7 bases, V lost 8 bases, and 7 bases had no gene match. Germline V gene data show CDR1 as SGHVS and CDR2 as FNYEAQ. CDR3 in amino acids: CASVAGVGGELFF. The CDR3 coding sequence is TGTGCCAGCGTCGCGGGGGTAGGCGGGGAGCTGTTTTTT.

This chain uses TRBV15 with TRBJ2-2; perhaps TRBD1 as D (5 bases). This CDR3 comprises 13 residues. V lost 8 bases and J lost 5, with 12 bases in between. Germline loops: CDR1 LNHNV, CDR2 YYDKDF (reference sequence). The CDR3 reads CATYQGDTGELFF. The CDR3 coding sequence is TGTGCCACCTACCAGGGCGATACCGGGGAGCTGTTTTTT. Complete variable domain (other parts from reference TRBV15 and TRBJ2-2): DAMVIQNPRYQVTQFGKPVTLSCSQTLNHNVMYWYQQKSSQAPKLLFHYYDKDFNNEADTPDNFQSRRPNTSFCFLDIRSPGLGDTAMYLCATYQGDTGELFFGEGSRLTVL.

The CDR3 spells CASRPPGTSTRLLEQFF. The DNA for the CDR3 is TGTGCCAGCAGGCCCCCCGGGACTTCTACGCGCCTCTTGGAGCAGTTCTTC. The chain couples TRBV2 to TRBJ2-1, with D maybe TRBD2 (6 bases). The V gene lost 6 bases and the J gene lost 10 bases, with 28 bases spanning the gap. The germline V gene has CDR1 SNHLY and CDR2 FYNNEI. This CDR3 is 17 amino acids long.

The chain employs TRBV28 and TRBJ1-4, with D unclear. Germline CDR1 reads MDHEN; CDR2 reads SYDVKM. CDR3 length equals 13 residues. Trimming cost V 5 bases and J 4 bases, with 8 bases left between them. Here the CDR3 DNA reads TGTGCCAGCAGTCCCGTATATAATGAAAAACTGTTTTTT. It translates to CASSPVYNEKLFF.

The gene calls are TRBV15 and TRBJ2-7; a possible D gene is TRBD1 (5 bases). Trimming took off 1 base at V and 2 bases at J, with 12 bases between the two ends. Germline V gene sequence: CDR1 LNHNV, CDR2 YYDKDF (reference sequence). The CDR3 is made up of 15 amino acids. CDR3 nucleotide sequence: TGTGCCACCAGCAGAGGTACAGGAAATCCCTACGAGCAGTACTTC. It is translated as CATSRGTGNPYEQYF.

The gene calls are TRBV10-3 and TRBJ1-2, with 7 bases lining up with TRBD1. The V gene end was trimmed by 6 bases and the J gene end by 4 bases; junction bases not matched to a gene: 8. The CDR3 runs 14 residues. Germline CDR1 and CDR2: ENHRY and SYGVKD. CDR3 DNA sequence: TGTGCCATCAGAACGGACAGGCGATCCTATGGCTACACCTTC. It translates to CAIRTDRRSYGYTF.

The chain joins TRBV30 to TRBJ2-7; the match to TRBD1 covers 8 bases. V was clipped by 0 bases and J by 4 bases; unmatched bases: 11. The CDR3 is 16 amino acids. Germline CDR1 reads GTSNPN; CDR2 reads SVGIG (reference sequence). This CDR3 is CAWSVRLGRGQYEQYF. The CDR3 nucleotides read TGTGCCTGGAGTGTACGATTGGGCAGGGGGCAATACGAGCAGTACTTC.

J is TRBJ2-5 and V is TRBV19; D perhaps matches TRBD2 (5 bases). The V and J ends lost 4 bases and 4 bases respectively, with 10 bases between them. The CDR3 has 13 residues. CDR1 is LNHDA, CDR2 SQIVND, per germline (reference sequence). The CDR3 spells CASSTPSGETQYF. As DNA, the CDR3 is TGTGCCAGTAGTACCCCAAGCGGAGAGACCCAGTACTTC.

V gene TRBV29-1 combines with J gene TRBJ2-1, with D unresolved. The germline CDR1 and CDR2 sequences are SQVTM and ANQGSEA. V was clipped by 1 base and J by 0 bases, with 10 bases between them. This CDR3 comprises 15 residues. The CDR3 region has the DNA TGCAGCGTTGAAGTGGTCATTAGCTCCTACAATGAGCAGTTCTTC. Its protein product is CSVEVVISSYNEQFF.

The J gene is TRBJ1-1, the V gene TRBV5-1, with D perhaps TRBD1 (5 bases). Per germline, CDR1 SGHRS and CDR2 YFSETQ. V was trimmed by 2 bases and J by 1 base, leaving 9 bases between them. The CDR3 contains 14 residues. In nucleotides, the CDR3 is TGCGCCAGCAGCTTAACAGGTGGGAACACTGAAGCTTTCTTT. Translating it yields CASSLTGGNTEAFF.

The V gene is TRBV7-8, the J gene TRBJ2-7, with TRBD1 matching over 9 bases. The CDR3 has 15 amino acids. The V segment lost 4 bases and the J segment 2 bases; nucleotides outside the gene matches: 6. Germline V lookup: CDR1 SGHVS, CDR2 FQNEAQ. CDR3 nucleotides: TGTGCCAGCAGCTCGATGTGGGACAGGGCCTACGAGCAGTACTTC. It encodes CASSSMWDRAYEQYF.

The chain recombines TRBV11-2 with TRBJ2-7; possible D gene TRBD1, 6 bases. The germline V and J ends were trimmed by 6 bases and 0 bases, with 9 bases remaining between them. The CDR3 totals 13 residues. Germline-derived CDR1 and CDR2 are SGHAT and FQNNGV. DNA of the CDR3: TGTGCCAGCAGTACAGGGCCCTCCTACGAGCAGTACTTC. Amino acid sequence: CASSTGPSYEQYF.

This rearrangement joins TRBV20-1 to TRBJ1-4; unclear D gene. CDR3 length: 10 residues. Per germline, CDR1 DFQATT and CDR2 SNEGSKA (reference sequence). Trimming left V 3 bases short and J 11 bases short, with 7 bases between. CDR3 sequence (DNA): TGCAGTGCTAGGGAGGATAAACTGTTTTTT. Its protein product is CSAREDKLFF.

V is TRBV2 and J is TRBJ2-3; 7 bases agree with TRBD2. Germline V gives CDR1 SNHLY, CDR2 FYNNEI. The J segment lost 0 bases and the V segment lost 6 bases, leaving 12 bases of the junction unmatched. The CDR3 runs to 17 residues. The CDR3 here is CASRGTTGLPSTDTQYF. In DNA, the CDR3 is TGTGCCAGCAGGGGGACTACCGGCCTCCCTAGCACAGATACGCAGTATTTT.

The rearrangement joins TRBV9 to TRBJ2-1; TRBD2 aligns across 7 bases. Germline CDR1 and CDR2: SGDLS and YYNGEE. The CDR3 extends over 14 amino acids. The V gene end was trimmed by 4 bases and the J gene end by 3 bases; junction bases not matched to a gene: 4. CDR3 bases: TGTGCCAGCAGCTCCGGGACTAACTACAATGAGCAGTTCTTC. Translation gives CASSSGTNYNEQFF.

The rearrangement uses TRBV7-9 and TRBJ2-1, with D tentatively TRBD2 (5 bases). The V gene's germline CDR1 is SEHNR and CDR2 FQNEAQ (reference sequence). The CDR3 covers 12 residues. Trimming left V 6 bases short and J 4 bases short, with 7 bases between. Here the CDR3 reads CASSREYNEQFF. CDR3 bases: TGTGCCAGCAGTCGGGAATACAATGAGCAGTTCTTC.

This sequence joins TRBV28 and TRBJ1-1; no definite D call. The CDR3 extends over 14 amino acids. V lost 3 bases and J 0 bases, leaving 8 bases between the germline ends. Germline V gene lookup returns CDR1 MDHEN and CDR2 SYDVKM. CDR3: CASSFAQLNTEAFF. CDR3 DNA sequence: TGTGCCAGCAGTTTCGCACAGTTGAACACTGAAGCTTTCTTT.

V is TRBV28 and J is TRBJ1-3; D gene uncertain. Germline V gives CDR1 MDHEN, CDR2 SYDVKM. V lost 5 bases, J lost 4 bases, and 12 bases lay in between. The CDR3 sequence is 14 residues long. CDR3 region: CASSLLQVGNTIYF. The CDR3 DNA follows: TGTGCCAGCAGTCTCCTCCAGGTCGGAAACACCATATATTTT.

This clone has just a few counts. The chain recombines TRBV5-6 with TRBJ1-2; TRBD1 matches at 11 bases. Unmatched junction bases numbered 1, after V lost 0 bases and J lost 6 bases. Germline values: CDR1 SGHDT, CDR2 YYEEEE. The CDR3 contains 14 residues. CDR3 loop: CASSLGTGGNGYTF. In DNA, the CDR3 is TGTGCCAGCAGCTTGGGGACAGGGGGCAATGGCTACACCTTC.

The rearrangement joins TRBV29-1 to TRBJ2-7; TRBD1 might be the D (6 bases). The CDR3 consists of 15 residues. The germline CDR1 and CDR2 sequences are SQVTM and ANQGSEA. V was trimmed by 4 bases and J by 3 bases, leaving 19 bases between them. The CDR3, as DNA: TGCAGCGTTGCGGAGGCCGGGACAACTCTCTACGAGCAGTACTTC. Protein product: CSVAEAGTTLYEQYF.

The CDR3 loop is CASSLLGLVEQFF. As DNA, the CDR3 is TGTGCCAGCAGCCTTTTAGGCCTAGTTGAGCAGTTCTTC. The chain joins TRBV28 to TRBJ2-1; D is undetermined. Trimming removed 6 bases from V and 9 bases from J, with 15 bases in between. CDR3 length equals 13 residues. Per the germline V gene, CDR1 is MDHEN and CDR2 is SYDVKM.

This clone was detected only once. V gene TRBV28 combines with J gene TRBJ1-2; 9 bases align to TRBD1. The CDR3 runs to 15 residues. Germline values: CDR1 MDHEN, CDR2 SYDVKM. J gave up 2 bases and V 2 bases, and 3 bases lay outside the gene matches. CDR3 nucleotides: TGTGCCAGCAGTTTAGGGGACAGGGTAAACTATGGCTACACCTTC. Protein sequence: CASSLGDRVNYGYTF.

The V and J genes are TRBV4-3 and TRBJ2-7; weak D call: TRBD2 (5 bases). This CDR3 region has 13 residues. V shed 6 bases and J shed 0 bases, with 9 bases lying between them. Germline values: CDR1 LGHNA, CDR2 YSLEER. The CDR3, as DNA: TGCGCCAGCAGTCTGACTATCTCCTACGAGCAGTACTTC. Amino acids: CASSLTISYEQYF.